This T cell receptor beta chain was retrieved from a study of monozygotic twins with inflammatory bowel disease. Study-level results: Versus healthy twins, IBD patients showed fewer clonotypes shared with others, especially with disease activity.

Concerning this clonotype: Its antigen is unidentified.

This CDR3 has 14 amino acids. Germline CDR1 SGHRS, CDR2 YFSETQ. The TCR libraries each used total RNA (around 3,800 ng per library). Added by template switching were UMIs that each held a 6-nucleotide sample barcode. TCRdb reprocessed the 5' RACE reads, with one entry per CDR3 protein and no DNA. Its table lists about 210,000 distinct CDR3 sequences. Collection of a roughly 2.3 ml blood sample took place per donor. The source of this sequence is a human donor with ulcerative colitis or Crohn's disease, or a healthy co-twin of an affected twin (not recorded which). This chain connects TRBV5-1 to TRBJ2-3; TCRdb's D call of TRBD1 is untestable without DNA. Sequencing was done on a sample of blood. CDR3 amino acids: CASSSRDKTDTQYF.